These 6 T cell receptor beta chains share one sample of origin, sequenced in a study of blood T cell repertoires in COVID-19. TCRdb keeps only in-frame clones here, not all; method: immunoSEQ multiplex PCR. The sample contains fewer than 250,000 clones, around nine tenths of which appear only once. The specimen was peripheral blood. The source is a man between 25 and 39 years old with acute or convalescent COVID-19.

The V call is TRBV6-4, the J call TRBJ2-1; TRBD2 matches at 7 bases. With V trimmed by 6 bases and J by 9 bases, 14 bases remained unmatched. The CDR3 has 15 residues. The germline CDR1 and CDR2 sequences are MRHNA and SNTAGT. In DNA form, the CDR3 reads TGTGCCAGCAGCAGGGAATTAGCGGGTAGCGCTGAGCAGTTCTTC. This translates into CASSRELAGSAEQFF.

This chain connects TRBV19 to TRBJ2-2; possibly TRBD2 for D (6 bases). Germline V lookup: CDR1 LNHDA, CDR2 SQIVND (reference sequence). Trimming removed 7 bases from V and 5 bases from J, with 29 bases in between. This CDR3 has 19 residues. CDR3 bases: TGTGCCAGTATTCGTTTCCCCTGGAGGGCAGAGTTCGGGACCGGGGAGCTGTTTTTT. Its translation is CASIRFPWRAEFGTGELFF.

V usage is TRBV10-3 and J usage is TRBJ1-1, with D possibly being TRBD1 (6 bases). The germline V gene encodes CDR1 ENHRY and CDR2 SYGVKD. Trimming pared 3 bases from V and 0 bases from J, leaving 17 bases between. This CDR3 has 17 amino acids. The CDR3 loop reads CAISDQTGRGMNTEAFF. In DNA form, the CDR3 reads TGTGCCATCAGTGATCAGACAGGCAGGGGCATGAACACTGAAGCTTTCTTT.

The CDR3 DNA reads TGTGCCAGCAGCCTGGACAGTTCCTACGAGCAGTACTTC. This translates into CASSLDSSYEQYF. The V and J genes are TRBV7-8 and TRBJ2-7; the D gene is possibly TRBD1 (6 bases). Trimming shortened V by 5 bases and J by 1 base, and 9 bases separated the two germline ends. The germline CDR1 and CDR2 sequences are SGHVS and FQNEAQ. CDR3 length equals 13 residues.

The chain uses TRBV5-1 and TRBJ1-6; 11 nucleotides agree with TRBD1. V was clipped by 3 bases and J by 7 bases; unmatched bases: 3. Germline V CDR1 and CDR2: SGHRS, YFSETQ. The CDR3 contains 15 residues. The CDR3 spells CASSWGQGENSPLHF. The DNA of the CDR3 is TGCGCCAGCAGCTGGGGACAGGGGGAAAATTCACCCCTCCACTTT.

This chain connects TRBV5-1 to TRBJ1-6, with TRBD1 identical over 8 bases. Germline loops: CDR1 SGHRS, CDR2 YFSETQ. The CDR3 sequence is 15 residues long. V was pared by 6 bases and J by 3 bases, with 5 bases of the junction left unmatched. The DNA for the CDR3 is TGCGCCAGCATGACAGGGGACCTCTATAATTCACCCCTCCACTTT. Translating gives CASMTGDLYNSPLHF.